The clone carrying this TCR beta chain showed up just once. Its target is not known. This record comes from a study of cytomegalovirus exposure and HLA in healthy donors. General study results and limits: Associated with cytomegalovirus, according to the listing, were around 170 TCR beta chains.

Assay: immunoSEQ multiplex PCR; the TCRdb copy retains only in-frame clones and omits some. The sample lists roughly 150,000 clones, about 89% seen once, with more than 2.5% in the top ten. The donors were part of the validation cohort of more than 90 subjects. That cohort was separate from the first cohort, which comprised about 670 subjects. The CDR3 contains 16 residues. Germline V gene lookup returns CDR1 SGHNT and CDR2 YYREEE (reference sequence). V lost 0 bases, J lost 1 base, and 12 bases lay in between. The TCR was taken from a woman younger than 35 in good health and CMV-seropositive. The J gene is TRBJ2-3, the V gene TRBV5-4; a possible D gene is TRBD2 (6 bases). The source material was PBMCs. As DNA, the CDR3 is TGTGCCAGCAGCTTGGTGGGGGAGGATGGCACAGATACGCAGTATTTT. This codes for CASSLVGEDGTDTQYF.